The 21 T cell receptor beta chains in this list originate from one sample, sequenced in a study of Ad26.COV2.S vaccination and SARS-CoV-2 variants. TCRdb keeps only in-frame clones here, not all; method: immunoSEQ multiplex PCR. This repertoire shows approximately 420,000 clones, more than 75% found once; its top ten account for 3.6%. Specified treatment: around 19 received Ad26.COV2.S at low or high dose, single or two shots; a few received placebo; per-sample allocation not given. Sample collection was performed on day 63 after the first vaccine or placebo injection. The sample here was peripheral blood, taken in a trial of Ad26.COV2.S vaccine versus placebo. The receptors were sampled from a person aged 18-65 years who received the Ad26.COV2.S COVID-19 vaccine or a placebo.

The CDR3 nucleotides are TGTGCCAGCAGAACCGGACAGGGATTAGCCAAAAACATTCAGTACTTC. It specifies CASRTGQGLAKNIQYF. The chain joins TRBV2 to TRBJ2-4; TRBD1 matches 8 bases. Germline V gene sequence: CDR1 SNHLY, CDR2 FYNNEI. CDR3 length: 16 residues. The V gene end was trimmed by 6 bases and the J gene end by 0 bases; junction bases not matched to a gene: 7.

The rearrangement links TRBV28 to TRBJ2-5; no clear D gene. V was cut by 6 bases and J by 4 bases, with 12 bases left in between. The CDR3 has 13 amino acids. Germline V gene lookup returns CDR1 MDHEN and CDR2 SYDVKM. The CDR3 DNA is TGTGCCAGCAGACAGTCGGGTGTAGAGACCCAGTACTTC. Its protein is CASRQSGVETQYF. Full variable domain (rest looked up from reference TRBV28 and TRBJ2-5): DVKVTQSSRYLVKRTGEKVFLECVQDMDHENMFWYRQDPGLGLRLIYFSYDVKMKEKGDIPEGYSVSREKKERFSLILESASTNQTSMYLCASRQSGVETQYFGPGTRLLVL.

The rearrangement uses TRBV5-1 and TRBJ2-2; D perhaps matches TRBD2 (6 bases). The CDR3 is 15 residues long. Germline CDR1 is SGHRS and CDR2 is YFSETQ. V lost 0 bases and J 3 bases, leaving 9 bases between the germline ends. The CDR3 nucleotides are TGCGCCAGCAGCTTGGGGCGGGGAGACACCGGGGAGCTGTTTTTT. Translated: CASSLGRGDTGELFF.

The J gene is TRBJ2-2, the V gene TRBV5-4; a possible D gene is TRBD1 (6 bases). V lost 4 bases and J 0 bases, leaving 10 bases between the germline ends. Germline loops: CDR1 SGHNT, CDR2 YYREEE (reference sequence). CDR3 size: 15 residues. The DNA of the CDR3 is TGTGCCAGCAGCACCAGGACAGCGAACACCGGGGAGCTGTTTTTT. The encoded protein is CASSTRTANTGELFF.

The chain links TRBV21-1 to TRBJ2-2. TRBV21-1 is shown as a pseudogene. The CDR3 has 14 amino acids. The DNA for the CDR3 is TGTGCCGGCTCCCAACGGACCGACACCGGGGAGCTGTTTTTT. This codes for CAGSQRTDTGELFF.

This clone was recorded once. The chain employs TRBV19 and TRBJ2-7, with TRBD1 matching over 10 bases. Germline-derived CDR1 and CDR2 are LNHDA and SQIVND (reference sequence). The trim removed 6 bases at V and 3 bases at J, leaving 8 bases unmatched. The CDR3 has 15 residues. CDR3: CASRTSGTGVYEQYF. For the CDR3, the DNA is TGTGCCAGTAGGACCTCCGGGACAGGGGTCTACGAGCAGTACTTC.

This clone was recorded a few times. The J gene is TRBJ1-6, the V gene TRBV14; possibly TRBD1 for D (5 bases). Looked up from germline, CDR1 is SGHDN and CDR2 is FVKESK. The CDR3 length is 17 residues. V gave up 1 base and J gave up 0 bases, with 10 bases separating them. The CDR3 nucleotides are TGTGCCAGCAGCCAAGGACAGAGGAGCTCCTATAATTCACCCCTCCACTTT. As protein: CASSQGQRSSYNSPLHF.

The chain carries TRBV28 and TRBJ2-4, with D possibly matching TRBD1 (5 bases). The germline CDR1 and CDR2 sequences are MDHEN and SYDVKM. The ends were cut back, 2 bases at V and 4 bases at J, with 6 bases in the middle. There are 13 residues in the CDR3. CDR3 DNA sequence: TGTGCCAGCAGTTTACAGGGTAAAAACATTCAGTACTTC. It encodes CASSLQGKNIQYF. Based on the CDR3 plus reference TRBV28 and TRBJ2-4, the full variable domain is DVKVTQSSRYLVKRTGEKVFLECVQDMDHENMFWYRQDPGLGLRLIYFSYDVKMKEKGDIPEGYSVSREKKERFSLILESASTNQTSMYLCASSLQGKNIQYFGAGTRLSVL.

CDR3 nucleotide sequence: TGTGCCATCACAGGCCCCACGGGGAATGAGCAGTTCTTC. It codes for CAITGPTGNEQFF. This sequence joins TRBV10-3 and TRBJ2-1, with a possible D match to TRBD2 (5 bases). Germline V gene sequence: CDR1 ENHRY, CDR2 SYGVKD. CDR3 length: 13 amino acids. Trimming took off 7 bases at V and 7 bases at J, with 14 bases between the two ends.

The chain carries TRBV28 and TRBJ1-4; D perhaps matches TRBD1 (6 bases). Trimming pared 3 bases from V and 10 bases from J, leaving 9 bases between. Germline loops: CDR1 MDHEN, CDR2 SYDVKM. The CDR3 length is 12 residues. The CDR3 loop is CASSFGGAKLFF. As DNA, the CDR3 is TGTGCCAGCAGTTTTGGGGGGGCAAAACTGTTTTTT.

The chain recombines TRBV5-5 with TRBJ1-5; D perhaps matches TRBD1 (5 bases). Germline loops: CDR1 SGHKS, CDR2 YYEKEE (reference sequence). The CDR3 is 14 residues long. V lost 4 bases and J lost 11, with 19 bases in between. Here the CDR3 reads CASSRTNHRQSQHF. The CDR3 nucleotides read TGTGCCAGCAGCCGGACTAACCACCGACAGTCCCAGCATTTT.

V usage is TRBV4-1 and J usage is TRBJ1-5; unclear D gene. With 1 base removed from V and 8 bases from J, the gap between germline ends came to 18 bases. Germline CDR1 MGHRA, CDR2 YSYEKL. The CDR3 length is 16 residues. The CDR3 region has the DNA TGCGCCAGCAGCCAAGGTTTGATGTCCGATTCAGAGCCCCAGCATTTT. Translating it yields CASSQGLMSDSEPQHF.

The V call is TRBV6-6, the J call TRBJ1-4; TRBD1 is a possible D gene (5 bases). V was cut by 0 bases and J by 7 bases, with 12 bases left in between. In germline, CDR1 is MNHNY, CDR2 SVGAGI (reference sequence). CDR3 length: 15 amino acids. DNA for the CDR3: TGTGCCAGCAGTTACTCGTCGGGGGACGTTGAAAAACTGTTTTTT. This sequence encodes CASSYSSGDVEKLFF.

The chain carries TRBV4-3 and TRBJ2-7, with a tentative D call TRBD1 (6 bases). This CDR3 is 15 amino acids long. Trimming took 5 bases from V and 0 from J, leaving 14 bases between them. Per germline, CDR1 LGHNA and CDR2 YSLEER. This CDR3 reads CASSSGTPSSYEQYF. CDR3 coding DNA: TGCGCCAGCAGCTCCGGGACACCGAGCTCCTACGAGCAGTACTTC.

This CDR3 reads CASSSQPSGGEYNEQFF. The DNA for the CDR3 is TGCGCCAGCAGCTCTCAACCTAGCGGGGGGGAGTACAATGAGCAGTTCTTC. The genes are TRBV5-1 and TRBJ2-1; 12 positions agree with TRBD2. CDR3 length equals 17 residues. The V gene's germline CDR1 is SGHRS and CDR2 YFSETQ. The trim removed 3 bases at V and 4 bases at J, leaving 8 bases unmatched.

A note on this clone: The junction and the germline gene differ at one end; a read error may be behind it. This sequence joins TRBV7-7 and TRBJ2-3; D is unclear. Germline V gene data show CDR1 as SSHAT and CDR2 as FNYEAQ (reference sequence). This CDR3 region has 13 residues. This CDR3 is CASSFKDGDTQYF. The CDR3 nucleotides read TGTGCTAGCAGCTTTAAGGACGGGGATACGCAGTATTTT.

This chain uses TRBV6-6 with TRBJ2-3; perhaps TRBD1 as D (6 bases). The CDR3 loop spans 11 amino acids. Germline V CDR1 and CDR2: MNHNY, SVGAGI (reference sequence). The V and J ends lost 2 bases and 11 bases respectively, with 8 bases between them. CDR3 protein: CASSYRDMQYF. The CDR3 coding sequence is TGTGCCAGCAGTTACCGGGACATGCAGTATTTT.

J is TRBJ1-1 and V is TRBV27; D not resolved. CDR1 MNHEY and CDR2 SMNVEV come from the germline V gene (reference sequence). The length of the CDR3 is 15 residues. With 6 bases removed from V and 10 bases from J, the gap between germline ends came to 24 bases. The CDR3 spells CASRLASGLTGVAFF. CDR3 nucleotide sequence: TGTGCCAGCAGACTGGCCAGTGGACTGACTGGGGTAGCTTTCTTT.

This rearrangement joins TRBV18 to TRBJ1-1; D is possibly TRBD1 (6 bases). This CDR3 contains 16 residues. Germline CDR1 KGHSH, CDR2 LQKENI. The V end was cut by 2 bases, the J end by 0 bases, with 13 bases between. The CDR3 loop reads CASSPDQGPMNTEAFF. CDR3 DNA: TGTGCCAGCTCACCAGACCAGGGGCCGATGAACACTGAAGCTTTCTTT.

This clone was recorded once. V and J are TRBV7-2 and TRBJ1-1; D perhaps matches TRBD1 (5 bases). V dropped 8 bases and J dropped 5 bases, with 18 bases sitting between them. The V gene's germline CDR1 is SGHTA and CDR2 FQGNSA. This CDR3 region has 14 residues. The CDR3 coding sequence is TGTGCCAGCTCCCCAGGGCCGGAGGGGACTGAAGCTTTCTTT. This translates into CASSPGPEGTEAFF.

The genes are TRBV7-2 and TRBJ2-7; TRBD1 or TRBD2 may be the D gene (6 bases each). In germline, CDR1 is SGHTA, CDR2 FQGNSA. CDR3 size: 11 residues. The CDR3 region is CALKQGGEQYF. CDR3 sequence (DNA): TGTGCGCTTAAACAGGGAGGCGAGCAGTACTTC. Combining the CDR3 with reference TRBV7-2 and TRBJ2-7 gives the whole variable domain GAGVSQSPSNKVTEKGKDVELRCDPISGHTALYWYRQSLGQGLEFLIYFQGNSAPDKSGLPSDRFSAERTGGSVSTLTIQRTQQEDSAVYLCALKQGGEQYFGPGTRLTVT.